This TCR beta chain comes out of a study of cytomegalovirus exposure and HLA in healthy donors (dated by TCRdb to the late 2010s). For the wider study: In an earlier analysis of 450 to 750 of the donors, 276 Gb of sequence data and 90 million to 120 million unique TCR beta sequences from about 179 million T cells were reported. All discovery cohort repertoires had been generated on a single sequencing platform. To predict cytomegalovirus infection status, the study brought together high-throughput TCR immunosequencing, statistical association of individual TCRs with disease status, and machine learning. The study used immunosequencing to profile the T cell repertoires of 600 to 850 subjects and linked those repertoires to cytomegalovirus serostatus. On average, 235,054 unique TCR beta nucleotide sequences were sequenced per donor among roughly 430 genotyped donors of the cohort, with roughly 19% of those sequences being non-productive. HLA typing included class I and class II loci at four-digit resolution. Of the 300 to 400 genotyped donors, approximately 83% fell in the genetic ancestry cluster associated with self-reported Caucasian donors. Donor age, sex, ethnicity and CMV serostatus were collected together with the repertoire data. An early release that covered fewer than 750 HLA-typed donors contained approximately 300 gigabases of sequencing data and 80 million or so unique TCR sequences. Along with the 666-subject first cohort, a separate validation cohort of over a hundred different subjects was used. The study aimed to test whether signatures of past pathogen exposure could be identified by cataloging public T cell receptors. A later genetic analysis took genome-wide SNP genotypes for about 55% of the 666 donors and used that subset as a discovery cohort. Rather than using new phenotypic data, the later analysis identified candidate immune exposures from TCR beta sequences and from how often those sequences occurred across donors. An earlier analysis of 587 of the donors applied high-throughput TCR beta sequencing to assess whether each TCR beta V gene segment acted as functional or pseudogenic. Typing coverage varied by locus: roughly 620-640 donors for A, B, C, DRB1 and DQB1; more than 500 for DQA1; 606 for DPA1; approximately 450 for DPB1. To study patterns of TCR occurrence, a later analysis re-analyzed previously published TCR beta repertoires from just over 650 donors and added high-resolution HLA genotyping. Because of strong linkage in the cohort, a few DR-DQ haplotypes were treated as single units for association and clustering.

The count of this clone is one. This receptor's antigen is unknown. Base-call qualities are not available, and no considerably larger clone is one nucleotide away. Beyond this particular receptor, the publication reports: While some public TCRs were present in many individuals, most TCR sequences turned up only very rarely across donors. A further reported finding was that TCR beta sequences accurately predicted the HLA-A and HLA-B alleles for most subjects in the first cohort. Strong co-occurrence of HLA alleles, especially DR and DQ, made assigning TCR associations to individual alleles difficult. An earlier analysis of approximately 500 of the donors showed that most TCR beta V segments appeared in productive rearrangements either about 87% or about 30% of the time, which broadly matched IMGT annotations. At a false discovery rate of 0.05, a later analysis linked about 16,000 TCR beta sequences to specific HLA alleles. The study gave a list of 150 to 200 TCR beta chains associated with cytomegalovirus. Roughly uniform sequencing depth across donors was assumed in presence/absence analyses, although this assumption may not hold. Because the 87-base-pair reads could not distinguish some IMGT-functional V segments, including TRBV6-2 and TRBV6-3, those segments were excluded. V-gene and J-gene trimming of TCR beta chains was associated with a missense DCLRE1C variant in a later genetic analysis, and the association was replicated in an independent cohort. The earlier analysis of about 600 of the donors excluded roughly 16 rarely observed V segments, including chromosome 9 orphons, because counts were too low. For the cohort, immune exposure information was limited to CMV serostatus. Correlated functional status among segregating V segments might be attributable to linkage disequilibrium, but an unknown experimental factor could not be ruled out. Compared with the roughly 720-donor mean, donors in an Asian-associated ancestry cluster had fewer N-insertions in productive TCRs, according to a later genetic analysis. In a later analysis, HLA-associated TCR beta chains were found to be more clonally expanded and to have lower generation probabilities than equally common non-associated chains. A later analysis reported that several top co-occurrence clusters appeared linked to parvovirus B19, influenza, CMV and Epstein-Barr virus. A group of highly shared sequence variants was considered likely to be a technical artifact of the sequencing pipeline. The authors suggested that the approach could potentially be extended to other disease states and immunological phenotypes. Cytomegalovirus status was reported to be diagnosed by the classifier with high specificity and sensitivity in both the original and validation cohorts. In vitro tests confirmed that a few of the cytomegalovirus-associated TCR beta chains recognize cytomegalovirus antigens. This cohort had only TCR beta chains sequenced, and the lack of alpha or paired-chain data limited which features could be detected. In a later analysis, the rate of TCR association differed among HLA loci, with DRB1 alleles having the most associated TCRs and HLA-C alleles having the fewest. Because HLA typing was unavailable for some donors at each locus, only the typed subset was used in association tests. According to a later analysis, most CMV-associated TCR beta chains appeared to be HLA-restricted, and the HLA associations seemed to be driven largely by CMV exposure.

In total, over 600 healthy bone marrow donors made up the cohort. At the time of sampling, every cohort member was nominally healthy, though immune exposures that went unrecorded were likely present. The donor was CMV seropositive and belonged to the group of 250 to 350 seropositive cohort members. Each donor provided a peripheral blood sample, and peripheral blood mononuclear cells were used for TCR beta sequencing. Genomic DNA was extracted from the blood cell samples with the Qiagen DNeasy Blood Extraction Kit. The germline V gene specifies MGHRA as CDR1 and YSYEKL as CDR2. The V end gives up 0 bases and the J end 7 bases, leaving 10 bases in the junction not matched to a gene. The CDR3 holds 16 amino acids from the cysteine to the phenylalanine. The sequence is cut down to CDR3 DNA, 48 bases in frame from base 1. The library was obtained by the immunoSEQ multiplex PCR assay. For the multiplex PCR, a mixture combining 60 forward primers for TCR Vbeta segments and 13 reverse primers for TCR Jbeta segments was used. The CDR3 region of rearranged TCR beta genes was amplified from genomic DNA with a multiplex PCR assay. The Illumina HiSeq System was used to sequence the amplified TCR beta libraries as 87-base-pair reads. As for how the authors treated the data: In a later analysis, tens of millions of unique TCR beta chains were counted across the 500 to 850 repertoires, and roughly 11 million of these chains were shared by at least two donors. Raw reads were error-corrected and collapsed into unique sequences by a nearest-neighbor algorithm in which closely related sequences were merged to remove PCR and sequencing errors. CDR3 sequences were aligned to IMGT reference sequences to assign V, D and J gene segments. Each retained sequence needed at least a six-nucleotide match to both a V gene segment and a J gene segment. Rearrangements were classified as productive when the CDR3 lacked stop codons and remained in frame with V and J, and all other rearrangements were classified as non-productive. CDR3 was defined by IMGT convention, running from the second conserved V-encoded cysteine to the conserved J-encoded phenylalanine. Sequences without an unambiguous match to a single V gene segment were excluded from the earlier analysis of 587 of the donors. In an earlier analysis of more than 500 of the donors, a V segment was called functional when productive rearrangements were above 56.7%, and segregating when the standard deviation between donors exceeded 5%. A statistical classification framework was developed to diagnose cytomegalovirus status using the catalog of TCR beta chain sequences. In a later analysis, V and J genes were assigned by comparing TCR nucleotide sequences against IMGT/GENE-DB human TR gene sequences. In a later analysis, CDR3 sequences and most-parsimonious VDJ recombination scenarios were assigned using the TCRdist pipeline. In a later analysis, each TCR beta chain was defined by its CDR3 amino acid sequence together with its V-gene family, and reads without a unique V-gene family were excluded. A later analysis removed several hundred highly shared, low-generation-probability nucleotide sequences to deal with suspected cross-contamination and a sequencing artifact. For each public chain, a later analysis derived a clonal expansion index from normalized ranks of inferred template counts within each repertoire. Generation probabilities in a later analysis came from a VDJ recombination model fitted to out-of-frame rearrangements, and those results were checked against IGoR. In a later analysis, hypergeometric tests were used to score TCR-TCR, TCR-HLA and TCR-CMV co-occurrence, with a repertoire-size bias correction applied to TCR pairs. False discovery rates were estimated in a later analysis by permuting HLA or CMV assignments 20 times. In a later analysis, co-occurring TCRs were grouped using DBSCAN, with TCRdist sequence similarity added in when clustering inside HLA-allele-positive subsets. Repertoires with fewer than 30,000 or more than 120,000 public chains were left out of co-occurrence clustering, as were about five repertoires with anomalous nucleotide sharing. This immuneACCESS table, as held by TCRdb, lists in-frame sequences with V and J called but not all clones. Of the missing ones, under half trace to an unresolved V gene in checked studies; the others have no known cause. The V and J calls and clone size are taken from that table; D and trimming were inferred from the DNA. This sample comprises more than 95,000 clones, more than 65% of them detected only once. The ten biggest clones cover roughly 4.1% of the sample.

Source material: PBMCs. The sequence links TRBV4-1 to TRBJ2-7, and 9 bases in between align with TRBD2. This TCR was sampled from a man in his late teens or twenties in good health and CMV-seropositive. The CDR3 reads as follows: CASSQDRLAGLPEQYF. The DNA sequence follows: TGCGCCAGCAGCCAAGATAGGCTAGCGGGGCTACCGGAGCAGTACTTC.